Listed here are 5 T cell receptor beta chains from one sample, sequenced in a study of T cells in localized non-small cell lung cancer. Profiling relied on immunoSEQ multiplex PCR, and the TCRdb table lists in-frame clones only, not all of them. There are around 30,000 clones in the sample; roughly nine tenths occur only once, and 5.5% to 6% lies in the top ten. The sample in question was PBMCs, obtained before any cancer treatment. The receptors here all came from a man aged 35 to 69 with stage II lung adenocarcinoma.

The chain uses TRBV2 and TRBJ2-7, with 9 nucleotides matching TRBD1. Trimming cost V 8 bases and J 1 base; bases outside gene matches: 3. Germline V gene lookup returns CDR1 SNHLY and CDR2 FYNNEI. The CDR3 is 13 residues long. The CDR3 DNA reads as TGTGCCAGCGGGACAGGGAATTCCTACGAGCAGTACTTC. Its protein product is CASGTGNSYEQYF.

The V and J genes are TRBV14 and TRBJ1-4, with no clear D. CDR1 is SGHDN and CDR2 is FVKESK in the germline V gene. This CDR3 region has 15 residues. V gave up 0 bases and J gave up 5 bases, with 10 bases separating them. Here the CDR3 DNA reads TGTGCCAGCAGCCAAGACGCCCGTTACAATGAAAAACTGTTTTTT. This gives the protein CASSQDARYNEKLFF.

The V gene is TRBV21-1, the J gene TRBJ2-1; the table's D call, TRBD2, has no DNA check behind it. TRBV21-1 constitutes a pseudogene. This CDR3 is 15 amino acids long. The CDR3 spells CASSTITRAPDEQFF. In nucleotides, the CDR3 is TGTGCCAGCAGCACAATCACTAGGGCCCCCGATGAGCAGTTCTTC.

The rearrangement uses TRBV6-6 and TRBJ1-1; a possible D gene is TRBD1 (5 bases). Germline-derived CDR1 and CDR2 are MNHNY and SVGAGI (reference sequence). V gave up 5 bases and J gave up 3 bases, with 16 bases separating them. This CDR3 region has 15 residues. The CDR3 coding sequence is TGTGCCAGCAGTCTGTTTGGGGGGTCGGACACTGAAGCTTTCTTT. Translation gives CASSLFGGSDTEAFF.

The V call is TRBV18, the J call TRBJ1-1, with D hard to call. The V end was cut by 1 base, the J end by 1 base, with 4 bases between. The CDR3 contains 13 residues. CDR1 and CDR2 from the germline V gene are KGHSH and LQKENI. The CDR3 loop is CASSPLRNTEAFF. CDR3 nucleotide sequence: TGTGCCAGCTCACCACTCAGGAACACTGAAGCTTTCTTT.